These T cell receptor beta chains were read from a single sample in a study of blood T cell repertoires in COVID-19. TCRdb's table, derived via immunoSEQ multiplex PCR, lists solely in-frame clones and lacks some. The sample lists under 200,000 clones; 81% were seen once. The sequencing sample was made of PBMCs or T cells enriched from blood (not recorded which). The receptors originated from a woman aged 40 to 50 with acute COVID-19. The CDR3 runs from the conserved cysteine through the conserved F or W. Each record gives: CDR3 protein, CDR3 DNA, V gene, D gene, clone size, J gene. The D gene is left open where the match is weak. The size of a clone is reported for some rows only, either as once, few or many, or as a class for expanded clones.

CDR3: CASSSDGYYGYTF; DNA: TGTGCCAGCAGCTCCGACGGGTACTATGGCTACACCTTC; V: TRBV11-2; D: NA; size: NA; J: TRBJ1-2
CDR3: CASSFSTVNTEAFF; DNA: TGTGCCAGCAGCTTCTCGACAGTGAACACTGAAGCTTTCTTT; V: TRBV11-2; D: NA; size: few; J: TRBJ1-1
CDR3: CASSSGLAGMDEQFF; DNA: TGTGCCAGCAGCTCGGGACTAGCGGGAATGGATGAGCAGTTCTTC; V: TRBV7-3; D: TRBD2; size: NA; J: TRBJ2-1
CDR3: CASREENEQFF; DNA: TGTGCCAGCAGAGAAGAGAATGAGCAGTTCTTC; V: TRBV21-1; D: NA; size: NA; J: TRBJ2-1
CDR3: CASSSHGQPNQPQHF; DNA: TGCGCCAGCAGCTCCCACGGACAGCCAAATCAGCCCCAGCATTTT; V: TRBV5-1; D: NA; size: NA; J: TRBJ1-5
CDR3: CAWSPGTGGYDQPQHF; DNA: TGTGCCTGGAGCCCGGGGACAGGGGGCTATGATCAGCCCCAGCATTTT; V: TRBV30; D: TRBD1; size: NA; J: TRBJ1-5
CDR3: CASSLGLAGASTDTQYF; DNA: TGTGCCAGCAGCTTGGGGCTAGCGGGAGCCTCCACAGATACGCAGTATTTT; V: TRBV5-6; D: TRBD2; size: once; J: TRBJ2-3
CDR3: CASSHSGLAEYEQYF; DNA: TGTGCCAGCAGCCACTCGGGACTAGCGGAATACGAGCAGTACTTC; V: TRBV7-8; D: TRBD2; size: NA; J: TRBJ2-7
CDR3: CASSLKQGRTEAFF; DNA: TGTGCCAGCAGTCTAAAACAGGGAAGGACTGAAGCTTTCTTT; V: TRBV27; D: NA; size: few; J: TRBJ1-1
CDR3: CAISEGYGQVLNIQYF; DNA: TGTGCCATCAGTGAAGGCTACGGACAAGTGTTAAACATTCAGTACTTC; V: TRBV10-3; D: NA; size: NA; J: TRBJ2-4
CDR3: CARSLELAGHYEQYF; DNA: TGTGCCAGAAGCTTGGAACTAGCGGGTCACTACGAGCAGTACTTC; V: TRBV5-3; D: TRBD2; size: once; J: TRBJ2-7
CDR3: CASSWSGRALNTGELFF; DNA: TGTGCCAGCAGCTGGAGCGGGAGGGCTCTTAACACCGGGGAGCTGTTTTTT; V: TRBV5-6; D: TRBD2; size: NA; J: TRBJ2-2
CDR3: CASSQSGTGGEAFF; DNA: TGTGCCAGTAGCCAATCCGGGACAGGGGGCGAAGCTTTCTTT; V: TRBV19; D: TRBD1; size: NA; J: TRBJ1-1
CDR3: CASSTHGTGIQETQYF; DNA: TGTGCCAGTAGTACCCACGGGACAGGGATCCAAGAGACCCAGTACTTC; V: TRBV19; D: TRBD1; size: NA; J: TRBJ2-5
CDR3: CASARDAETQYF; DNA: TGCGCCAGCGCCAGGGATGCAGAGACCCAGTACTTC; V: TRBV10-2; D: NA; size: NA; J: TRBJ2-5
CDR3: CASWGEGGRGTEAFF; DNA: TGTGCCAGCTGGGGGGAGGGGGGGCGCGGCACTGAAGCTTTCTTT; V: TRBV6-5; D: NA; size: NA; J: TRBJ1-1
CDR3: CASSPWTGDNEQFF; DNA: TGTGCCAGCAGCCCTTGGACAGGGGACAATGAGCAGTTCTTC; V: TRBV3-1/TRBV3-2; D: TRBD1; size: NA; J: TRBJ2-1
CDR3: CASSRVSLPGANVLTF; DNA: TGTGCCAGCTCACGAGTAAGTCTGCCTGGGGCCAACGTCCTGACTTTC; V: TRBV18; D: NA; size: NA; J: TRBJ2-6
CDR3: CASSPTGTYGYTF; DNA: TGTGCCAGCAGCCCGACAGGTACCTATGGCTACACCTTC; V: TRBV3-1/TRBV3-2; D: NA; size: NA; J: TRBJ1-2